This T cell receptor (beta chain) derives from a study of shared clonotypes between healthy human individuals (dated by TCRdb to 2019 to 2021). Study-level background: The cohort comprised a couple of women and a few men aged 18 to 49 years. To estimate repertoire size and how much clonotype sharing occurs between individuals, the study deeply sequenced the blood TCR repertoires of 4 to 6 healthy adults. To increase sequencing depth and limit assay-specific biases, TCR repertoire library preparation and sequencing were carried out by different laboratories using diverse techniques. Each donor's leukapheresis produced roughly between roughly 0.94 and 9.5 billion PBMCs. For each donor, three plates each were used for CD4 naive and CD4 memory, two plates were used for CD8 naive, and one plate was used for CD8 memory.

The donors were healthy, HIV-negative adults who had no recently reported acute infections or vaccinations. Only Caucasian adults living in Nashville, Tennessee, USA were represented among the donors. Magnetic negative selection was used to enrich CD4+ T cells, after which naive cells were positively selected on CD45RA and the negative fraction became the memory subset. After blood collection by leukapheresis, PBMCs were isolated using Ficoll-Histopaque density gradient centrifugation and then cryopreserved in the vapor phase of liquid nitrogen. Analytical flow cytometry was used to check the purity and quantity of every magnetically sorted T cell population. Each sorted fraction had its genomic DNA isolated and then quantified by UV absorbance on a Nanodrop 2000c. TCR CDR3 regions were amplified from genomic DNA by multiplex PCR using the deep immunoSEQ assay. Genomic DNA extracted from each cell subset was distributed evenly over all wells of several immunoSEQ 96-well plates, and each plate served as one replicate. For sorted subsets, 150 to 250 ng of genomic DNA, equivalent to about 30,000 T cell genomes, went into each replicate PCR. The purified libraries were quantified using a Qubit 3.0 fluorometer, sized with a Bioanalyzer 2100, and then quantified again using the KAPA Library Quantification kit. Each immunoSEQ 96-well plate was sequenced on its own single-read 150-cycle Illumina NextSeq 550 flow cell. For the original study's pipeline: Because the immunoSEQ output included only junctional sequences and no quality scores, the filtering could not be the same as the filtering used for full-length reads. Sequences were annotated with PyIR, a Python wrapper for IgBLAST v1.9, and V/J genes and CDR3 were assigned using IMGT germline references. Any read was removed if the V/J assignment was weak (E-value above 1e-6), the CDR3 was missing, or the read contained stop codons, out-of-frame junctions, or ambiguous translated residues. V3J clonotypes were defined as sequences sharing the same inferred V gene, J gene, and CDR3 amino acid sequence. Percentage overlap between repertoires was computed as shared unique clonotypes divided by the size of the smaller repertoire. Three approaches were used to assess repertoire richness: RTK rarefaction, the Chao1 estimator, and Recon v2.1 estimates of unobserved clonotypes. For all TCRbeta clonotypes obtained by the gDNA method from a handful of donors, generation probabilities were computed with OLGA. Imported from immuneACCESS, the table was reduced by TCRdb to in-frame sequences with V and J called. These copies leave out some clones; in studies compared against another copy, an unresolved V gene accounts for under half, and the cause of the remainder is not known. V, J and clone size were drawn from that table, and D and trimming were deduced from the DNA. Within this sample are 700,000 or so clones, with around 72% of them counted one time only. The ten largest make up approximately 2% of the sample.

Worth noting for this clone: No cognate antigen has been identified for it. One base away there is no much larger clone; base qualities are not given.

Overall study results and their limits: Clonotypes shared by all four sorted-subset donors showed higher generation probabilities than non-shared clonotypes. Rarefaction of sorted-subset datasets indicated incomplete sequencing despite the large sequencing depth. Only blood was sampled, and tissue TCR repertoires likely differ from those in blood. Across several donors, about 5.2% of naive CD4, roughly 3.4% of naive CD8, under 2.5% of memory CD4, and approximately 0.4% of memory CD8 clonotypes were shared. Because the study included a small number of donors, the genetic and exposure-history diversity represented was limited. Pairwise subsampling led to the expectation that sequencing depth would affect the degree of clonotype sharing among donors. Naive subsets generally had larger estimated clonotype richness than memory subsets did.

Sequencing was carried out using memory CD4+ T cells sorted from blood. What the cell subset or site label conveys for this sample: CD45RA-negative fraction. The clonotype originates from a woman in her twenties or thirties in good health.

The DNA sequence is TGTGCCAGCAGCCCGCTCGGGGATCTAGCAGAGACCCAGTACTTC. It encodes CASSPLGDLAETQYF. The chain is made from TRBV14 and TRBJ2-5; D gene: possibly TRBD2, on 5 matching bases. V and J are truncated by 4 bases and 4 bases respectively, leaving an intervening sequence of 16 bases. From its cysteine to its phenylalanine, the CDR3 spans 15 amino acids. Just CDR3 DNA is preserved here, 45 bases in frame from base 1. Based on the germline V gene, the CDR1 and CDR2 sequences are SGHDN and FVKESK.